This TCR beta chain appears in the sequencing data of a study of blood T cell repertoires in COVID-19. Assay used: immunoSEQ multiplex PCR; TCRdb lists only in-frame clones, some missing. The sample yields around 250,000 clones, approximately 85% seen once. CDR1 SGHRS and CDR2 YFSETQ come from the germline V gene. CDR3 length: 17 amino acids. Trimming removed 4 bases from V and 5 bases from J; junction bases left unmatched: 13. The chain has TRBV5-1 and TRBJ1-2, with TRBD1 matching over 11 bases. The sequenced material came from peripheral blood. The TCR sequence derives from a man over 45 with active or convalescent COVID-19. CDR3 in DNA: TGCGCCAGCAGCACCCTGGGGACAGGGGGATTCTCATATGGCTACACCTTC. Translation gives CASSTLGTGGFSYGYTF.